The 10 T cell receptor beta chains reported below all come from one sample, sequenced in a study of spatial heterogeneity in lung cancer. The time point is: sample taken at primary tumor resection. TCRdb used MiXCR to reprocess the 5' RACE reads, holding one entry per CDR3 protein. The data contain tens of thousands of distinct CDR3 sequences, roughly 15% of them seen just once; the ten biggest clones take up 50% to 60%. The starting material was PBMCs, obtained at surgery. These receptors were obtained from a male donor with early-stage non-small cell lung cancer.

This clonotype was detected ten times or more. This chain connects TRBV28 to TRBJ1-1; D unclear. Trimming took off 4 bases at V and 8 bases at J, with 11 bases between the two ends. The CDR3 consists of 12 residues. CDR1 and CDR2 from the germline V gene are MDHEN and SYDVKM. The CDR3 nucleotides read TGTGCCAGCAGTTCTGGCGGAAGGGAAGCTTTCTTT. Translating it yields CASSSGGREAFF.

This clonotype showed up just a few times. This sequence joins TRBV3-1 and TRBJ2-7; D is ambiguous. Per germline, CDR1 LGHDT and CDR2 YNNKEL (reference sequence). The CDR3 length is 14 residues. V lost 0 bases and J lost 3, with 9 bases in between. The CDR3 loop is CASSQEAQSYEQYF. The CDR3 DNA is TGTGCCAGCAGCCAAGAGGCACAGAGCTACGAGCAGTACTTC.

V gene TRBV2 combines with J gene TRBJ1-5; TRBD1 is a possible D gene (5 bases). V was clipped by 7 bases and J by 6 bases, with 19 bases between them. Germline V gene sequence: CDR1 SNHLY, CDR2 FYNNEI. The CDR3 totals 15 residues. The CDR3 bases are TGTGCCAGCAACCCGGGATCTTCGGGGGTTCAGCCCCAGCATTTT. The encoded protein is CASNPGSSGVQPQHF.

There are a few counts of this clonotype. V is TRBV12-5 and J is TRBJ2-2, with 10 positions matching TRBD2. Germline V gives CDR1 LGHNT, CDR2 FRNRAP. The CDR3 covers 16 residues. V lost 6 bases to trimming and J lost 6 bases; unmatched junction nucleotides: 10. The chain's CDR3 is CASGPGASGSSGELFF. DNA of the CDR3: TGTGCTAGTGGCCCGGGGGCTAGCGGGAGCTCCGGGGAGCTGTTTTTT.

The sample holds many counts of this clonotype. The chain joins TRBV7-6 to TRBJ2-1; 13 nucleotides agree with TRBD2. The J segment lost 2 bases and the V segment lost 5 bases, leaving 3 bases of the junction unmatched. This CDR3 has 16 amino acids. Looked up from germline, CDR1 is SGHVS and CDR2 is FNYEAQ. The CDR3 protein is CASSDGTSGTYNEQFF. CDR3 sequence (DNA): TGTGCCAGCAGCGACGGGACTAGCGGGACCTACAATGAGCAGTTCTTC.

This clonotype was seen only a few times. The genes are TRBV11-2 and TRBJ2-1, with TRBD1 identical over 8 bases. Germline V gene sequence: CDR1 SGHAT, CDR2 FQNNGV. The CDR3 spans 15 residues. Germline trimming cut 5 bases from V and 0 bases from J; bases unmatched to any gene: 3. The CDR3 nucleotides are TGTGCCAGCAGCCAACAGGGGGTCTCCTACAATGAGCAGTTCTTC. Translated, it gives CASSQQGVSYNEQFF.

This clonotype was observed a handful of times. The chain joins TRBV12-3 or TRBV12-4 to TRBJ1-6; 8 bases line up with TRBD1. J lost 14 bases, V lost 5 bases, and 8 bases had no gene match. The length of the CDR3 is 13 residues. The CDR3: CASSLGQGSSLHF. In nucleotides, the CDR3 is TGTGCCAGCAGTCTCGGACAGGGAAGCTCCCTCCACTTT.

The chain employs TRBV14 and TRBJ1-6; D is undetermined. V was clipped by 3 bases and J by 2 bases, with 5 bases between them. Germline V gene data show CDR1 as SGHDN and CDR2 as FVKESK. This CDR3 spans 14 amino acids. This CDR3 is CASSHHTYNSPLHF. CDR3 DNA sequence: TGTGCCAGCAGCCACCACACCTATAATTCACCCCTCCACTTT.

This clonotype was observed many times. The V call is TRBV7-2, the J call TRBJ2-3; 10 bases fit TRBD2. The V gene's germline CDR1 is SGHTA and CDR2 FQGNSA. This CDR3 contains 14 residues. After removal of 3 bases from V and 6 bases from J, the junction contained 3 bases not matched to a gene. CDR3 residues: CASSLGLASDTQYF. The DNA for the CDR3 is TGTGCCAGCAGCTTGGGACTAGCGTCCGATACGCAGTATTTT.

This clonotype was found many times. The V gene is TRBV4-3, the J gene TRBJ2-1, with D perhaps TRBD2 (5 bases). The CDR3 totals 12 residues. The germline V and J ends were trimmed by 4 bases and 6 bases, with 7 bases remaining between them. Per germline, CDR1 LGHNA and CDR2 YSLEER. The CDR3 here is CASSREGNEQFF. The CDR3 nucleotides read TGCGCCAGCAGCCGAGAGGGCAATGAGCAGTTCTTC.